These 9 T cell receptor beta chains share one sample of origin, sequenced in a study of CD8 T cells in Susac syndrome (dated by TCRdb to between 2018 and 2021). The library was prepared using the immunoSEQ multiplex PCR assay. RNA was extracted using the RNeasy kit, and about 0.45 to 1 ug of the RNA was reverse transcribed with random hexamers. The public reads were reanalyzed by TCRdb: fastp trimming at Q25, MiXCR alignment, in-frame beta chains only. For every CDR3 protein sequence, its rows merge into one entry that carries the most common genes and DNA. In all, the sample holds about 210,000 distinct CDR3 sequences, and 95% of those were seen once. The ten largest account for 0.085% to 0.095% of the sample. Sequenced material: CD4+ T cells from PBMCs. Receptors originate from a human donor with multiple sclerosis.

This rearrangement joins TRBV5-1 to TRBJ1-2; D gene uncertain. V dropped 6 bases and J dropped 8 bases, with 17 bases sitting between them. From germline, CDR1 is SGHRS and CDR2 YFSETQ. This CDR3 is 13 amino acids long. The CDR3 reads CASTAHGSRGYTF. Here the CDR3 DNA reads TGCGCCAGCACCGCTCACGGTTCGAGGGGCTACACCTTC.

The rearrangement joins TRBV20-1 to TRBJ1-2, with a possible D match to TRBD1 (5 bases). CDR1 is DFQATT and CDR2 is SNEGSKA in the germline V gene (reference sequence). The V gene lost 0 bases and the J gene lost 5 bases, with 19 bases spanning the gap. The length of the CDR3 is 16 residues. CDR3 nucleotide sequence: TGCAGTGCTAGAGACGCGCACGGGGGAGGCCCGTATGGCTACACCTTC. Amino acids: CSARDAHGGGPYGYTF.

The chain uses TRBV25-1 and TRBJ1-1; TRBD1 might be the D (6 bases). Germline CDR1 and CDR2: MGHDK and SYGVNS. This CDR3 has 14 amino acids. The V gene lost 3 bases and the J gene lost 11 bases, with 19 bases spanning the gap. The CDR3 DNA reads TGTGCCAGCAGTGACCCCTTGGGACAAAGGGGGGCTTTCTTT. Amino acids: CASSDPLGQRGAFF.

The J gene is TRBJ2-7, the V gene TRBV29-1; 11 bases are a match to TRBD1. This CDR3 spans 13 amino acids. V dropped 4 bases and J dropped 6; count of bases not matched to a gene: 5. Germline assignment: CDR1 SQVTM and CDR2 ANQGSEA. The CDR3 loop is CSVAGTGGSEQYF. CDR3 coding DNA: TGCAGCGTTGCGGGGACAGGGGGTAGCGAGCAGTACTTC.

For this clonotype: At one boundary the junction diverges from the germline segment, which might be a read error. This chain links TRBV27 with TRBJ1-1; TRBD1 aligns across 10 bases. Germline CDR1 and CDR2: MNHEY and SMNVEV (reference sequence). CDR3 size: 14 residues. This CDR3 is CASSRGQGTGESFF. CDR3 nucleotides: TGTGCCAGCAGTCGGGGACAGGGGACGGGTGAATCTTTCTTT.

V and J are TRBV28 and TRBJ2-7; tentative D call: TRBD2 (6 bases). The CDR3 runs to 14 residues. V gave up 7 bases and J gave up 6 bases, with 19 bases separating them. Germline CDR1 and CDR2: MDHEN and SYDVKM. The CDR3 nucleotides are TGTGCCAGCACCCCAAGTGGAGGGATAGGCGAGCAGTACTTC. Translation: CASTPSGGIGEQYF.

The rearrangement uses TRBV27 and TRBJ1-1; D remains ambiguous. The CDR3 is made up of 14 amino acids. Trimming shortened V by 7 bases and J by 1 base, and 13 bases separated the two germline ends. Germline V gene lookup returns CDR1 MNHEY and CDR2 SMNVEV (reference sequence). CDR3 bases: TGTGCCAGCACCCCCAACGGCAAGAACACTGAAGCTTTCTTT. Translation gives CASTPNGKNTEAFF.

The genes are TRBV4-1 and TRBJ2-7, with D maybe TRBD1 (6 bases). V was clipped by 3 bases and J by 3 bases, with 18 bases between them. CDR3 size: 16 residues. CDR1 MGHRA and CDR2 YSYEKL come from the germline V gene. CDR3 loop: CASSQHQTGLRYEQYF. CDR3 DNA: TGCGCCAGCAGCCAGCACCAAACAGGGCTACGCTACGAGCAGTACTTC.

The chain recombines TRBV29-1 with TRBJ2-5; D gene unclear. The germline V gene encodes CDR1 SQVTM and CDR2 ANQGSEA. V was shortened by 6 bases and J by 5 bases, with 7 bases between the two germline ends. This CDR3 contains 10 residues. The CDR3 DNA is TGCAGCGTCCTCCGGGAGACCCAGTACTTC. Translated, it gives CSVLRETQYF.